This is a list of T cell receptor beta chains from one sample in a study of blood T cells in healthy people across ages. Via MiXCR, TCRdb re-called the 5' RACE reads, giving one row per CDR3 protein. Among about 760,000 distinct CDR3 sequences listed, roughly three fifths were seen once. Sequencing was performed on blood. The receptors come from a man aged 35-49 years in good health. CDR3s include the opening cysteine and the closing phenylalanine or tryptophan. The D gene is left open where the match is weak. Expanded clones are given a class, and other clones once, few, many or no size at all.

j_call	v_call	d_call	clone_size	cdr3_length	cdr3_aa	cdr3_nt
TRBJ1-5	TRBV14	.	.	13	CASSQNNHQPQHF	TGTGCCAGCAGCCAAAACAACCATCAGCCCCAGCATTTT
TRBJ2-4	TRBV9	.	few	19	CASSVDAGSPLLAKNIQYF	TGTGCCAGCAGCGTAGACGCCGGGTCCCCACTCTTAGCCAAAAACATTCAGTACTTC
TRBJ2-6	TRBV11-2	.	.	19	CASSLNSLATTSGANVLTF	TGTGCCAGCAGCTTAAACAGCCTCGCGACCACCTCTGGGGCCAACGTCCTGACTTTC
TRBJ2-7	TRBV28	TRBD1	few	13	CASSSPSQGPQYF	TGTGCCAGCAGTTCACCATCACAGGGGCCGCAGTACTTC
TRBJ2-4	TRBV11-3	TRBD2	.	15	CASSLAGTSNNIQYF	TGTGCCAGCAGCTTAGCCGGGACTAGTAACAACATTCAGTACTTC
TRBJ2-3	TRBV11-1	TRBD2	.	17	CASSRTSGGLSTDTQYF	TGTGCCAGCAGCCGGACTAGCGGGGGGCTCAGCACAGATACGCAGTATTTT
TRBJ2-7	TRBV20-1	.	.	15	CSAGSWAMRSYEQYF	TGCAGTGCTGGGTCCTGGGCTATGCGCTCCTACGAGCAGTACTTC
TRBJ2-5	TRBV6-6	TRBD2	few	15	CASSYVAGGSETQYF	TGTGCCAGCAGTTACGTGGCGGGAGGATCTGAGACCCAGTACTTC
TRBJ2-1	TRBV6-5	TRBD2	few	14	CASSMGLAVNEQFF	TGTGCCAGCAGTATGGGACTAGCAGTGAATGAGCAGTTCTTC
TRBJ2-3	TRBV2	TRBD2	.	16	CASSGVTSGGRDTQYF	TGTGCCAGCAGTGGGGTGACTAGCGGGGGTCGGGATACGCAGTATTTT
TRBJ2-7	TRBV20-1	TRBD1	once	13	CSAGMGTGTEQYF	TGCAGTGCGGGTATGGGGACAGGGACCGAGCAGTACTTC
TRBJ1-5	TRBV7-9	TRBD1	many	14	CASSSGQGNQPQHF	TGTGCCAGCAGCTCCGGACAGGGCAATCAGCCCCAGCATTTT
TRBJ2-1	TRBV7-2	.	.	12	CASSNARGGQFF	TGTGCCAGCAGCAACGCCAGGGGAGGGCAGTTCTTC
TRBJ2-5	TRBV3-1	.	once	16	CASSQQGGQSRNEQYF	TGTGCCAGCAGCCAACAGGGGGGGCAATCCCGTAATGAGCAGTACTTC
TRBJ2-1	TRBV11-2	.	.	13	CASSFSRDIEQFF	TGTGCCAGCAGCTTTTCCCGGGACATTGAGCAGTTCTTC
TRBJ2-7	TRBV27	TRBD2	few	17	CASTSRLAGRISYEQYF	TGTGCCAGCACCTCGAGACTAGCGGGACGCATCTCCTACGAGCAGTACTTC
TRBJ2-5	TRBV20-1	.	many	14	CSARRENDAETQYF	TGCAGTGCTAGACGTGAGAATGATGCGGAGACCCAGTACTTC
TRBJ2-1	TRBV10-3	TRBD2	few	18	CAISDRLAGATYYNEQFF	TGTGCCATCAGTGACCGGCTAGCGGGAGCCACCTACTACAATGAGCAGTTCTTC
TRBJ2-1	TRBV5-5	.	few	14	CASSYRPDYGEQFF	TGTGCCAGCAGCTACCGACCAGATTATGGTGAGCAGTTCTTC
TRBJ2-5	TRBV12-3/TRBV12-4	.	few	13	CASSIQVQETQYF	TGTGCCAGCAGTATACAGGTGCAAGAGACCCAGTACTTC
TRBJ1-2	TRBV27	TRBD1	once	16	CASSPAGTGGINGYTF	TGTGCCAGCAGCCCAGCCGGGACAGGGGGCATAAATGGCTACACCTTC
TRBJ1-5	TRBV27	.	.	15	CASKRLAWGNQPQHF	TGTGCCAGCAAGAGGCTGGCCTGGGGCAATCAGCCCCAGCATTTT
TRBJ2-4	TRBV7-2	TRBD2	.	16	CASSLRTSGTKNIQYF	TGTGCCAGCAGCCTCCGGACTAGCGGGACCAAAAACATTCAGTACTTC
TRBJ2-1	TRBV29-1	TRBD1	few	16	CSVASTRDRVSDEQFF	TGCAGCGTTGCCTCCACCCGGGACAGGGTGAGCGATGAGCAGTTCTTC
TRBJ1-2	TRBV4-1	.	.	15	CASTASGGLSYGYTF	TGCGCCAGCACCGCCAGTGGGGGCCTCTCCTATGGCTACACCTTC
TRBJ1-2	TRBV29-1	TRBD1	few	13	CSYRRGTGVGYTF	TGCAGCTACCGGAGAGGGACAGGGGTCGGCTACACCTTC
TRBJ2-6	TRBV5-1	.	.	17	CASSERPQGSGANVLTF	TGCGCCAGCAGCGAACGACCACAGGGCTCTGGGGCCAACGTCCTGACTTTC
TRBJ2-3	TRBV20-1	.	few	14	CSASHGLTTDTQYF	TGCAGTGCTAGTCACGGCTTAACCACAGATACGCAGTATTTT
TRBJ1-5	TRBV9	.	few	15	CASSGTAYSNQPQHF	TGTGCCAGCAGCGGGACGGCTTATAGCAATCAGCCCCAGCATTTT
TRBJ2-6	TRBV20-1	.	.	12	CSDEQGANVLTF	TGCAGTGATGAACAGGGGGCCAACGTCCTGACTTTC
TRBJ2-4	TRBV29-1	TRBD1	.	13	CSVEGGQVSGQYF	TGCAGCGTTGAAGGGGGACAGGTGTCTGGGCAGTACTTC
TRBJ1-2	TRBV7-2	.	.	15	CASSLVVLANYGYTF	TGTGCCAGCAGCTTAGTAGTATTAGCTAACTATGGCTACACCTTC
TRBJ1-5	TRBV20-1	.	.	14	CSAREGEGNQPQHF	TGCAGTGCTAGAGAAGGTGAGGGAAATCAGCCCCAGCATTTT
TRBJ2-3	TRBV7-3	.	few	16	CASSPTSRGTTDTQYF	TGTGCCAGCAGCCCGACATCCCGAGGTACCACAGATACGCAGTATTTT
TRBJ2-7	TRBV24-1	.	few	13	CATSDSYSYEQYF	TGTGCCACCAGTGATTCCTATTCCTACGAGCAGTACTTC
TRBJ2-1	TRBV18	.	.	15	CASSPPGSAAGEQFF	TGTGCCAGCTCACCACCTGGGAGCGCCGCGGGGGAGCAGTTCTTC
TRBJ2-4	TRBV28	TRBD1	.	18	CASSFAEPRDRGLRVQYF	TGTGCCAGCAGTTTCGCAGAACCTCGGGACAGGGGGCTTCGTGTTCAGTACTTC
TRBJ2-6	TRBV5-1	.	.	13	CASTTTGANVLTF	TGCGCCAGCACCACCACTGGGGCCAACGTCCTGACTTTC
TRBJ1-4	TRBV5-1	.	.	16	CASSLKSIATNEKLFF	TGCGCCAGCAGCTTGAAAAGTATCGCAACTAATGAAAAACTGTTTTTT
TRBJ2-4	TRBV14	.	many	16	CASSLEAALAKNIQYF	TGTGCCAGCAGCCTCGAGGCAGCCCTAGCCAAAAACATTCAGTACTTC
TRBJ2-6	TRBV25-1	.	few	14	CASAGPGGANVLTF	TGTGCCAGCGCCGGCCCGGGTGGGGCCAACGTCCTGACTTTC
TRBJ1-2	TRBV3-1	.	.	17	CASSQGLGLNLGDGYTF	TGTGCCAGCAGCCAAGGCTTGGGGTTGAACCTAGGGGATGGCTACACCTTC
TRBJ2-7	TRBV18	.	.	17	CASSPLGQTLPYNEQYF	TGTGCCAGCTCACCACTTGGACAGACTTTGCCTTACAATGAGCAGTACTTC
TRBJ1-2	TRBV28	.	.	12	CAATGPNYGYTF	TGTGCCGCCACAGGTCCTAACTATGGCTACACCTTC
TRBJ2-3	TRBV28	.	few	14	CASSLPGSTDTQYF	TGTGCCAGCAGTTTGCCCGGGAGCACAGATACGCAGTATTTT
TRBJ2-5	TRBV5-6	.	few	15	CASSLLGQQRETQYF	TGTGCCAGCAGCTTGTTGGGTCAACAGAGAGAGACCCAGTACTTC